The 14 T cell receptor beta chains given below trace back to one sample, sequenced in a study of blood T cell repertoires in COVID-19. TCRdb's table, derived via immunoSEQ multiplex PCR, lists solely in-frame clones and lacks some. The sample carries approximately 280,000 clones, 75% to 95% recorded once. Input material: peripheral blood. These receptors originate from a woman aged 25 to 45 with COVID-19, enrolled during active disease.

The genes are TRBV5-4 and TRBJ2-7; D might be TRBD1 (6 bases). CDR1 SGHNT and CDR2 YYREEE come from the germline V gene (reference sequence). This CDR3 is built from 14 residues. V was trimmed by 4 bases and J by 1 base, leaving 12 bases between them. Written as DNA, the CDR3 is TGTGCCAGCAGCCCGAGACAGGCTTCCTACGAGCAGTACTTC. As protein: CASSPRQASYEQYF.

The chain recombines TRBV18 with TRBJ2-3; D might be TRBD1 (8 bases). The germline CDR1 and CDR2 sequences are KGHSH and LQKENI. The ends were cut back, 4 bases at V and 4 bases at J, with 21 bases in the middle. CDR3 size: 17 residues. CDR3 bases: TGTGCCAGCTCACAGGACGGACAGGGAGGGGATGCAGATACGCAGTATTTT. Protein: CASSQDGQGGDADTQYF.

This rearrangement joins TRBV5-5 to TRBJ1-3; 8 bases line up with TRBD1. The germline V gene encodes CDR1 SGHKS and CDR2 YYEKEE (reference sequence). The V segment lost 3 bases and the J segment 3 bases; nucleotides outside the gene matches: 2. The CDR3 consists of 14 residues. The CDR3 spells CASSWGTGGNTIYF. The CDR3 nucleotides are TGTGCCAGCAGCTGGGGGACAGGTGGAAACACCATATATTTT.

V usage is TRBV18 and J usage is TRBJ2-3; 13 positions match TRBD2. The V segment lost 2 bases and the J segment 5 bases; nucleotides outside the gene matches: 4. The CDR3 has 16 amino acids. The germline V gene has CDR1 KGHSH and CDR2 LQKENI. As DNA, the CDR3 is TGTGCCAGCTCACCAGGACTAGCGGGAGCGGGAGATACGCAGTATTTT. Its translation: CASSPGLAGAGDTQYF.

This chain uses TRBV5-6 with TRBJ2-1; 7 positions match TRBD2. The CDR3 sequence is 14 residues long. V lost 0 bases, J lost 7 bases, and 4 bases stayed unmatched. Germline assignment: CDR1 SGHDT and CDR2 YYEEEE. The CDR3 DNA reads TGTGCCAGCAGCTTGGTCGCGGGAGTAAATGAGCAGTTCTTC. Translated: CASSLVAGVNEQFF.

DNA for the CDR3: TGTGCCAGCAGCTTAATCCAGCGGCCCACAGATACGCAGTATTTT. It is translated as CASSLIQRPTDTQYF. V gene TRBV7-2 combines with J gene TRBJ2-3; maybe TRBD2 (5 bases). The V and J ends lost 2 bases and 2 bases respectively, with 11 bases between them. In germline, CDR1 is SGHTA, CDR2 FQGNSA. The CDR3 is 15 residues long.

The chain links TRBV5-4 to TRBJ1-4, with 7 bases aligning to TRBD1. The CDR3 has 17 amino acids. Germline CDR1 and CDR2: SGHNT and YYREEE (reference sequence). V shed 5 bases, J shed 0 bases, and the junction held 10 bases outside the gene matches. As DNA, the CDR3 is TGTGCCAGCAGTTCGGGACAGCACCTTGCAACTAATGAAAAACTGTTTTTT. The encoded protein is CASSSGQHLATNEKLFF.

The chain uses TRBV6-5 and TRBJ1-6; D unclear. In germline, CDR1 is MNHEY, CDR2 SVGAGI. The CDR3 loop spans 14 amino acids. V was shortened by 2 bases and J by 6 bases, with 8 bases between the two germline ends. The chain's CDR3 is CASSYTGSNSPLHF. CDR3 nucleotides: TGTGCCAGCAGTTACACCGGGAGTAATTCACCCCTCCACTTT.

J is TRBJ2-1 and V is TRBV5-6, with D unclear. Germline loops: CDR1 SGHDT, CDR2 YYEEEE. The CDR3 is 11 amino acids. V was clipped by 0 bases and J by 7 bases, with 2 bases between them. CDR3 in amino acids: CASSLANEQFF. Written as DNA, the CDR3 is TGTGCCAGCAGCTTGGCGAATGAGCAGTTCTTC.

CDR3 loop: CASSFQGARQETQYF. The CDR3 DNA is TGTGCCAGCAGCTTTCAGGGGGCGCGGCAAGAGACCCAGTACTTC. The gene calls are TRBV7-2 and TRBJ2-5, with TRBD1 matching over 8 bases. The J segment lost 2 bases and the V segment lost 3 bases, leaving 5 bases of the junction unmatched. The CDR3 is made up of 15 amino acids. CDR1 and CDR2 (germline): SGHTA, FQGNSA.

The chain couples TRBV7-9 to TRBJ2-1; 11 bases are shared with TRBD2. This CDR3 region has 17 residues. The V gene end was trimmed by 10 bases and the J gene end by 8 bases; junction bases not matched to a gene: 19. Looked up from germline, CDR1 is SEHNR and CDR2 is FQNEAQ (reference sequence). The CDR3 DNA reads TGTGCCACAAATCCCCCGCTAGCGGGAGGAGGTACAGATGAGCAGTTCTTC. Its translation: CATNPPLAGGGTDEQFF.

V and J are TRBV24-1 and TRBJ1-1; D remains unclear. Germline assignment: CDR1 KGHDR and CDR2 SFDVKD. With 5 bases removed from V and 1 base from J, the gap between germline ends came to 13 bases. The CDR3 contains 15 residues. The CDR3 sequence: CATSASGYKNTEAFF. The CDR3 bases are TGTGCCACCAGTGCGTCCGGGTACAAGAACACTGAAGCTTTCTTT.

The rearrangement links TRBV4-3 to TRBJ2-1; TRBD2 matches at 9 bases. V lost 4 bases, J lost 6 bases, and 10 bases stayed unmatched. The CDR3 covers 16 residues. The germline V gene has CDR1 LGHNA and CDR2 YSLEER. In DNA form, the CDR3 reads TGCGCCAGCAGCCGGGTGGCGGGAGGGCCTCTCAATGAGCAGTTCTTC. It yields the protein CASSRVAGGPLNEQFF.

The rearrangement uses TRBV7-3 and TRBJ1-1; D is unresolved. Germline CDR1 is SGHTA and CDR2 is FQGTGA. The CDR3 length is 14 residues. V was pared by 0 bases and J by 1 base, with 6 bases between. The CDR3 bases are TGTGCCAGCAGCTTAACGAGCGGGAACACTGAAGCTTTCTTT. Its protein product is CASSLTSGNTEAFF.